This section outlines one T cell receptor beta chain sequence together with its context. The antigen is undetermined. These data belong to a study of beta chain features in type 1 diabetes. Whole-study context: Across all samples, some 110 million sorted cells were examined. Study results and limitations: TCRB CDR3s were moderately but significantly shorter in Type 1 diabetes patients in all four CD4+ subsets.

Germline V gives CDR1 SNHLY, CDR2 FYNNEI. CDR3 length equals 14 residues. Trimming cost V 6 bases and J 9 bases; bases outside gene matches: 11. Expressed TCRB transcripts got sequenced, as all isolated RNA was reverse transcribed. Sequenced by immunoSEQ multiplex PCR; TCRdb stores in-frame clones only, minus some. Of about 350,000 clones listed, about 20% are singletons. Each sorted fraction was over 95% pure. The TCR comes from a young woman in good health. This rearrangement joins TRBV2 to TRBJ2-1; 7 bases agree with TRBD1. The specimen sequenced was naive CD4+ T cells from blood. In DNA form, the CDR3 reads TGTGCCAGCAGCGTCAGACAGGGTTCGGCTGAGCAGTTCTTC. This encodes CASSVRQGSAEQFF.